A selection of T cell receptor beta chains follows, all from one sample in a study of blood T cell repertoires in COVID-19. Profiling relied on immunoSEQ multiplex PCR, and the TCRdb table lists in-frame clones only, not all of them. The profile shows tens of thousands of clones, approximately 92% of them singletons. Sequencing was carried out using peripheral blood. The receptors stem from a human donor in a cohort sampled during active COVID-19. The CDR3 runs from the conserved cysteine through the conserved F or W. The order of the fields is J gene, V gene, clone size, CDR3 protein. Part of the rows lack a size; the others show once, few, many or a class for expanded clones.

>TRBJ2-5|TRBV5-4|-
CASSSGLEGETQYF
>TRBJ2-4|TRBV7-8|-
CASSSRPRQGTAKNIQYF
>TRBJ1-1|TRBV5-1|-
CASRLRGTNPDTEAFF
>TRBJ2-5|TRBV30|once
CAWETGVAETQYF
>TRBJ2-5|TRBV4-1|-
CASSQGGTSGARNF
>TRBJ2-7|TRBV9|-
CASSVGSSGGRDEQYF
>TRBJ2-7|TRBV3-1/TRBV3-2|-
CASSQEWRGAYEQYF
>TRBJ1-3|TRBV30|once
CAWDGDSGNTIYF
>TRBJ1-6|TRBV19|-
CASRADRGRSPLHF
>TRBJ2-1|TRBV18|once
CASCRDRDNEQFF
>TRBJ2-5|TRBV19|once
CASSSGSLGETQYF
>TRBJ1-4|TRBV3-1/TRBV3-2|-
CASSPQQGSEKLFF
>TRBJ2-7|TRBV12-3/TRBV12-4|few
CASSQVIHEQYF
>TRBJ1-1|TRBV27|-
CASSSGIDGVFMNTEAFF
>TRBJ2-7|TRBV30|once
CAWGLAGGQDEQYF
>TRBJ2-1|TRBV28|-
CASRDTRDEQFF
>TRBJ2-7|TRBV29-1|-
CSVRGGGRSVYEQYF
>TRBJ2-1|TRBV9|-
CASSAPGGKRQFF
>TRBJ1-2|TRBV12-3/TRBV12-4|-
CASTNNRLYGYTF
>TRBJ2-7|TRBV3-1/TRBV3-2|-
CASSQAGRSSYEQYF
>TRBJ1-2|TRBV19|-
CASAELQGGGYTF
>TRBJ2-6|TRBV16|-
CASSQEGSGANVLTF
>TRBJ1-1|TRBV7-8|once
CASSSQGNTEAFF
>TRBJ1-1|TRBV7-8|-
CASSLEWTVNTEAFF
>TRBJ1-2|TRBV29-1|-
CSAGTGGVKADGYTF
>TRBJ1-2|TRBV19|-
CASSKARGYGYTF
>TRBJ2-6|TRBV7-6|-
CASSTETGHRSGANVLTF
>TRBJ2-3|TRBV11-2|once
CASSIQGALDTQYF
>TRBJ2-3|TRBV5-6|-
CASSLGGREATQYF
>TRBJ2-7|TRBV27|-
CASSFAPGQEQYF
>TRBJ2-1|TRBV6-2/TRBV6-3|-
CASSPPVAGVRDNEQFF
>TRBJ2-5|TRBV6-5|-
CASRGLARQETQYF
>TRBJ2-7|TRBV3-1/TRBV3-2|-
CASSLNFYEQYF
>TRBJ2-5|TRBV6-5|-
CASSRTQSHQETQYF
>TRBJ1-1|TRBV11-1|-
CASKDMALNTEAFF
>TRBJ1-2|TRBV4-2|-
CASSQDTLAGGYYGYTF
>TRBJ2-7|TRBV7-2|-
CASSLEHGTGAYEQYF
>TRBJ1-5|TRBV7-9|-
CASSAEGTGSQPQHF
>TRBJ2-5|TRBV28|few
CASSGTVQETQYF
>TRBJ2-7|TRBV12-3/TRBV12-4|-
CATSPGQGGEQYF
>TRBJ2-1|TRBV4-1|-
CASSQPVAGERDEQFF
>TRBJ1-2|TRBV19|-
CASSHPSGTGESGIYGYTF
>TRBJ2-7|TRBV19|-
CASSITRHDRSYEQYF
>TRBJ2-7|TRBV6-5|-
CASTPSGTGTYEQYF
>TRBJ2-7|TRBV28|-
CASEGQGLYEQYF
>TRBJ1-2|TRBV9|once
CASSVESGRYGYTF
>TRBJ1-4|TRBV11-2|-
CASSLQRGLGEKLFF